The entry below describes one T cell receptor beta chain. These data originate in a study of technical replicates of blood from several donors. Clones were sequenced by immunoSEQ multiplex PCR, and TCRdb holds only the in-frame ones, with some missing. The repertoire holds roughly 79,000 clones, with 96% as singletons. Sequences were obtained from T cells isolated from PBMCs. The TCR originated in a human donor in good health.

CDR3 nucleotide sequence: TGCAGCGTTGAGGTGGTAGCGGGAGGCACAGATACGCAGTATTTT. This gives the protein CSVEVVAGGTDTQYF. The chain is built from TRBV29-1 and TRBJ2-3, with TRBD2 identical over 9 bases. The CDR3 sequence is 15 residues long. Germline V gene sequence: CDR1 SQVTM, CDR2 ANQGSEA. J gave up 1 base and V 3 bases, and 5 bases lay outside the gene matches.